The present TCR beta chain was sequenced within a study of T cell repertoires in cytomegalovirus infection. Study results and caveats: Ex vivo, HLA-C-restricted CMV-specific TCR beta clonotypes prevailed over the rest of the response.

This CDR3 is built from 14 residues. The J segment lost 2 bases and the V segment lost 6 bases, leaving 5 bases of the junction unmatched. Germline CDR1 is SGHTA and CDR2 is FQGNSA. In regard to this clonotype: Its antigen is still unknown.

MiXCR was run by TCRdb on the reads, yielding one entry per CDR3 protein. Of about half a million distinct CDR3 sequences detected, roughly a third appear once; the ten largest clones hold 15% to 20%. The input for sequencing was cultured PBMCs, taken from culture after CMV antigen stimulation. This sequence joins TRBV7-2 and TRBJ2-7; 9 positions agree with TRBD1. The sequence derives from a human donor in good health (CMV status not recorded). Some clones in this sample may be carry-over from other donors' samples. The DNA for the CDR3 is TGTGCCAGCAGTCCGGACAGGGGAACCTACGAGCAGTACGTC. This translates into CASSPDRGTYEQYV.